This T cell receptor beta chain is drawn from a study of T cells in Graves' hyperthyroidism and ophthalmopathy. Amplified regions were TCR beta CDR3 sequences from RNA transcripts. HTBI primers drove first-round RT-PCR of the TCR CDR3. MiXCR, run by TCRdb on the multiplex PCR reads, gives a single entry per CDR3 protein. This sample has 500,000 to 600,000 distinct CDR3 sequences, with approximately 44% found just once. CDR3 length: 14 residues. The germline gives CDR1 GTSNPN, CDR2 SVGIG (reference sequence). V dropped 1 base and J dropped 7 bases, with 14 bases sitting between them. Whole-study results and caveats: The model foresaw ophthalmopathy a median around 6.4 months prior to onset.

Notes on this clonotype: The antigen remains unidentified.

The patients, who ranged from 18 to 65 in age, presented with newly diagnosed hyperthyroidism lasting under 2 months. Exclusion of a patient resulted from uncontrolled infection, other autoimmune disease, pregnancy or lactation. The chain joins TRBV30 to TRBJ1-5; D call uncertain. This clonotype was obtained from a woman between 18 and 30 years old with Graves' hyperthyroidism. Sequenced sample: peripheral blood or thyroid tissue (not recorded which). The CDR3 DNA reads as TGTGCCTGGAGTGACCTGGTCTCCGGACAGCCCCAGCATTTT. It yields the protein CAWSDLVSGQPQHF.